The next 22 T cell receptor beta chains were all read from a single sample in a study of T cell responses to AZD1222 COVID-19 vaccine. The data were produced by immunoSEQ multiplex PCR, yet TCRdb's version contains in-frame clones alone and is incomplete. The sample gives 70,000 to 80,000 clones, around 82% of which show up once; 40% to 55% is in the top ten. The sequencing used peripheral blood, collected 28 days after the second AZD1222 dose. Every receptor here comes from an adult who received the AZD1222 COVID-19 vaccine.

V gene TRBV5-1 combines with J gene TRBJ1-1; D unclear. V was clipped by 0 bases and J by 5 bases, with 11 bases between them. The CDR3 runs to 14 residues. CDR1 and CDR2 from the germline V gene are SGHRS and YFSETQ. The CDR3 bases are TGCGCCAGCAGCTTGGTGTCGGCGGGGACTGAAGCTTTCTTT. This encodes CASSLVSAGTEAFF.

This rearrangement joins TRBV7-2 to TRBJ1-4; 7 bases map to TRBD1. The CDR3 has 14 residues. J lost 8 bases, V lost 2 bases, and 5 bases had no gene match. Germline-derived CDR1 and CDR2 are SGHTA and FQGNSA. CDR3 DNA sequence: TGTGCCAGCAGCTTACGGGCAGGGGGAGAAAAACTGTTTTTT. Translated: CASSLRAGGEKLFF.

The chain has TRBV11-2 and TRBJ2-2, with D hard to call. The V end lost 3 bases, the J end lost 1 base, and 6 bases lay between the germline ends. CDR3 length: 14 amino acids. CDR1 and CDR2 (germline): SGHAT, FQNNGV. CDR3 DNA sequence: TGTGCCAGCAGCTTTTCGGGGAACACCGGGGAGCTGTTTTTT. Translating it yields CASSFSGNTGELFF.

J is TRBJ2-2 and V is TRBV28; D ambiguous. Per the germline V gene, CDR1 is MDHEN and CDR2 is SYDVKM. The CDR3 length is 12 residues. V dropped 1 base and J dropped 6 bases, with 3 bases sitting between them. The CDR3 nucleotides read TGTGCCAGCAGTTTATTGGCCGGGGAGCTGTTTTTT. Amino acids: CASSLLAGELFF.

This rearrangement joins TRBV2 to TRBJ2-7; D tentatively reads TRBD1 or TRBD2 (5 bases each). Germline loops: CDR1 SNHLY, CDR2 FYNNEI. Between the trimmed V and J ends, which lost 5 bases and 0 bases, there was a span of 11 bases. The CDR3 has 14 residues. The CDR3 DNA follows: TGTGCCAGCAGTTCCGGGGCCGACTCCTACGAGCAGTACTTC. This codes for CASSSGADSYEQYF.

The chain employs TRBV12-3 or TRBV12-4 and TRBJ1-1, with 7 nucleotides matching TRBD1. The ends lost 6 bases at V and 2 bases at J; junction bases unmatched: 3. The CDR3 has 13 residues. CDR3 amino acids: CASSWDRNTEAFF. The CDR3 DNA sequence: TGTGCCAGCAGCTGGGACAGAAACACTGAAGCTTTCTTT.

Of note for this clone: A far larger clone is one base from this, pointing to a likely read error. The J gene is TRBJ1-5, the V gene TRBV5-5; 7 bases agree with TRBD1. V gave up 0 bases and J gave up 8 bases; unmatched junction bases: 17. The CDR3 is 18 amino acids. Germline CDR1 reads SGHKS; CDR2 reads YYEKEE (reference sequence). For the CDR3, the DNA is TGTGCCAGCAGCTTGGGCCGGCGGCAGGGGGGGGAGGGGGAGCCCCAGCATTTT. Amino acids: CASSLGRRQGGEGEPQHF.

This clone has just one count. The chain is built from TRBV6-2 or TRBV6-3 and TRBJ2-1; TRBD2 agrees at 14 bases. The CDR3 contains 15 residues. Germline CDR1 and CDR2: MNHEY and SVGEGT. V lost 6 bases and J lost 9; bases outside the gene matches: 7. In nucleotides, the CDR3 is TGTGCCAGCAGCGCCACGGGACTAGCGGGAGTTGAGCAGTTCTTC. As protein: CASSATGLAGVEQFF.

The chain carries TRBV28 and TRBJ1-1; possible D gene TRBD1, 6 bases. CDR3 length: 15 amino acids. V was pared by 4 bases and J by 1 base, with 13 bases between. Germline assignment: CDR1 MDHEN and CDR2 SYDVKM. The CDR3 nucleotides are TGTGCCAGCAGTTCCGGATCCAGGGGGAACACTGAAGCTTTCTTT. Translating it yields CASSSGSRGNTEAFF.

The CDR3 region is CASRWAAPNTEAFF. CDR3 nucleotide sequence: TGTGCCAGCAGGTGGGCCGCGCCGAACACTGAAGCTTTCTTT. The genes are TRBV27 and TRBJ1-1; D gene unclear. This CDR3 spans 14 amino acids. The V end was cut by 6 bases, the J end by 1 base, with 12 bases between. Germline lookup yields CDR1 MNHEY and CDR2 SMNVEV (reference sequence).

This chain joins TRBV28 and TRBJ1-2; 9 positions match TRBD1. J was trimmed by 8 bases and V by 5 bases; bases with no gene match: 3. The V gene's germline CDR1 is MDHEN and CDR2 SYDVKM. CDR3 length: 12 amino acids. CDR3 sequence (DNA): TGTGCCAGCAGTGTGGACAGGGGCGGCTACACCTTC. Translation gives CASSVDRGGYTF.

V gene TRBV5-6 combines with J gene TRBJ1-3; D unresolved. The CDR3 spans 17 residues. Germline V gives CDR1 SGHDT, CDR2 YYEEEE. V was clipped by 0 bases and J by 0 bases, with 13 bases between them. DNA for the CDR3: TGTGCCAGCAGCTTGGACGGGCCCCCGAGCTCTGGAAACACCATATATTTT. This encodes CASSLDGPPSSGNTIYF.

The V gene is TRBV28, the J gene TRBJ2-5; D possibly corresponds to TRBD2 (5 bases). CDR3 length: 14 amino acids. CDR1 is MDHEN and CDR2 is SYDVKM in the germline V gene. Trimming pared 9 bases from V and 5 bases from J, leaving 19 bases between. The chain's CDR3 is CARTNPGRVETQYF. The CDR3 DNA reads TGTGCCAGAACTAACCCGGGGAGAGTGGAGACCCAGTACTTC.

The chain couples TRBV6-5 to TRBJ2-7; D is perhaps TRBD2 (6 bases). Trimming left V 8 bases short and J 6 bases short, with 20 bases between. There are 14 residues in the CDR3. Germline-derived CDR1 and CDR2 are MNHEY and SVGAGI. The CDR3 spells CASSLTGGRREQYF. CDR3 DNA: TGTGCCAGCTCCCTAACCGGGGGTAGGCGCGAGCAGTACTTC.

The rearrangement links TRBV7-2 to TRBJ2-5, with D perhaps TRBD2 (6 bases). The V end was cut by 1 base, the J end by 4 bases, with 7 bases between. Germline values: CDR1 SGHTA, CDR2 FQGNSA. The CDR3 consists of 13 residues. The CDR3: CASSLVGGETQYF. The DNA of the CDR3 is TGTGCCAGCAGCTTAGTGGGGGGAGAGACCCAGTACTTC.

The chain employs TRBV11-1 and TRBJ2-7; D is perhaps TRBD1 or TRBD2 (6 bases each). CDR1 is SGHAT and CDR2 is FQDESV in the germline V gene (reference sequence). Trimming cost V 1 base and J 7 bases, with 11 bases left between them. The CDR3 is 13 residues long. CDR3: CASSLEEGGEQYF. CDR3 nucleotide sequence: TGTGCCAGCAGCTTAGAGGAGGGGGGTGAGCAGTACTTC.

CDR3 sequence: CASPGQEDYEQYF. The CDR3 DNA is TGTGCCAGCCCGGGACAGGAGGACTACGAGCAGTACTTC. The chain has TRBV18 and TRBJ2-7; 8 bases line up with TRBD1. The CDR3 totals 13 residues. Unmatched junction bases numbered 6, after V lost 8 bases and J lost 3 bases. CDR1 and CDR2 (germline): KGHSH, LQKENI.

The chain couples TRBV11-2 to TRBJ1-1, with D perhaps TRBD1 (5 bases). The germline V gene encodes CDR1 SGHAT and CDR2 FQNNGV. CDR3 length equals 11 residues. The V and J ends lost 1 base and 10 bases respectively, with 7 bases between them. The CDR3 here is CASSLAGRAFF. For the CDR3, the DNA is TGTGCCAGCAGCTTAGCAGGGCGAGCTTTCTTT.

This clone was seen only a few times. In DNA form, the CDR3 reads TGCAGCGCGGAGGCAGGGGTGGGCTATGGCTACACCTTC. It yields the protein CSAEAGVGYGYTF. This chain uses TRBV29-1 with TRBJ1-2, with a tentative D call TRBD1 (6 bases). The CDR3 extends over 13 amino acids. V dropped 7 bases and J dropped 4 bases, with 16 bases sitting between them. The germline V gene encodes CDR1 SQVTM and CDR2 ANQGSEA.

CDR3 sequence: CASSLDRSNTGELFF. The CDR3 nucleotides read TGTGCCAGCAGCCTAGACCGAAGTAACACCGGGGAGCTGTTTTTT. This chain uses TRBV5-4 with TRBJ2-2; D is unclear. The germline gives CDR1 SGHNT, CDR2 YYREEE (reference sequence). Trimming took 4 bases from V and 2 from J, leaving 12 bases between them. The CDR3 extends over 15 amino acids. Full variable domain (missing parts from reference TRBV5-4 and TRBJ2-2): ETGVTQSPTHLIKTRGQQVTLRCSSQSGHNTVSWYQQALGQGPQFIFQYYREEENGRGNFPPRFSGLQFPNYSSELNVNALELDDSALYLCASSLDRSNTGELFFGEGSRLTVL.

The chain employs TRBV19 and TRBJ1-6; D remains unclear. The CDR3 runs to 15 residues. V lost 1 base and J 7 bases, leaving 11 bases between the germline ends. Per germline, CDR1 LNHDA and CDR2 SQIVND (reference sequence). The CDR3 is CASSIARTVNSPLHF. The CDR3, as DNA: TGTGCCAGTAGTATAGCCCGGACGGTAAATTCACCCCTCCACTTT.

The V and J genes are TRBV19 and TRBJ1-6; the D is unclear. Trimming removed 5 bases from V and 11 bases from J, with 13 bases in between. Germline-derived CDR1 and CDR2 are LNHDA and SQIVND (reference sequence). CDR3 length equals 13 residues. The CDR3 loop reads CASSLRGTPPLHF. The CDR3 bases are TGTGCCAGTAGTCTCCGGGGAACACCACCCCTCCACTTT.